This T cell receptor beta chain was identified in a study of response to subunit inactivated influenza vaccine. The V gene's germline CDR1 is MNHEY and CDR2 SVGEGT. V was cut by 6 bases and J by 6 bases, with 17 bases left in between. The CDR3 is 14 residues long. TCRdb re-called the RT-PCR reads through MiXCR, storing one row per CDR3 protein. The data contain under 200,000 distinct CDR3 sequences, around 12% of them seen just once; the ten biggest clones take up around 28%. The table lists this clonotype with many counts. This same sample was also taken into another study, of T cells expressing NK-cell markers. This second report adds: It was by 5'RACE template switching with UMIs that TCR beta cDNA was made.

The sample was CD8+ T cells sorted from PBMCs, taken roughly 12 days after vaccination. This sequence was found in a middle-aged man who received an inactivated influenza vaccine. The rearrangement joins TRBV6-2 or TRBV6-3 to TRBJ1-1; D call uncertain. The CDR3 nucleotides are TGTGCCAGCAGCGACCTTTTCTCGAAGGCTGAAGCTTTCTTT. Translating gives CASSDLFSKAEAFF.